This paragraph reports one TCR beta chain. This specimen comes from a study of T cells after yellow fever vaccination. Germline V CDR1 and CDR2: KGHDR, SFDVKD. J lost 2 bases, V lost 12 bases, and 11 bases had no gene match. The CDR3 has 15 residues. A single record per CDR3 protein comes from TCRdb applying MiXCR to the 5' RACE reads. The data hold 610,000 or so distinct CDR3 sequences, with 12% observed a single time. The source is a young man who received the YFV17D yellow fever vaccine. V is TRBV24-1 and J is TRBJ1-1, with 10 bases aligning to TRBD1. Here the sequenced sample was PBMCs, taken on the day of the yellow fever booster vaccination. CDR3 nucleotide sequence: TGTGCCCCAAGACAGGGGGCGATCGGTAACACTGAAGCTTTCTTT. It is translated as CAPRQGAIGNTEAFF.